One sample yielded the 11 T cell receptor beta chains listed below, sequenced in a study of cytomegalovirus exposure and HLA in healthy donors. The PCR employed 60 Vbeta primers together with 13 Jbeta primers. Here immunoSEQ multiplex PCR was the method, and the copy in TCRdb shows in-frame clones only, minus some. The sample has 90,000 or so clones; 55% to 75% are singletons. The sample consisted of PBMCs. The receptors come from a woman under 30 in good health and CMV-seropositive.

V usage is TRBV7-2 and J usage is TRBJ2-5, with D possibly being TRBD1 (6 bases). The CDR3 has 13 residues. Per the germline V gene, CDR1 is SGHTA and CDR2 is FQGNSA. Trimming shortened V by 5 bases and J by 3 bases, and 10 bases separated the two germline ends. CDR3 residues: CASSKRTEETQYF. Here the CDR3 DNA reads TGTGCCAGCAGCAAGAGGACAGAAGAGACCCAGTACTTC.

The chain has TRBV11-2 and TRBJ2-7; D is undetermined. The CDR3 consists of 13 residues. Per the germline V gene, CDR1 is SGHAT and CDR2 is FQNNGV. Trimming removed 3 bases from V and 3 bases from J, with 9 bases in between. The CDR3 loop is CASSFAPIYEQYF. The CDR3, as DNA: TGTGCCAGCAGCTTCGCCCCTATCTACGAGCAGTACTTC.

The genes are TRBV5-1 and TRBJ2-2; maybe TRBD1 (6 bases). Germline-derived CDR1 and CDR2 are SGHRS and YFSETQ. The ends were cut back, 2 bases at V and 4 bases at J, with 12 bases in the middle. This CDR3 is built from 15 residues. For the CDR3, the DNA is TGCGCCAGCAGCTTCAGGGGCCCAGGCACCGGGGAGCTGTTTTTT. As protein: CASSFRGPGTGELFF.

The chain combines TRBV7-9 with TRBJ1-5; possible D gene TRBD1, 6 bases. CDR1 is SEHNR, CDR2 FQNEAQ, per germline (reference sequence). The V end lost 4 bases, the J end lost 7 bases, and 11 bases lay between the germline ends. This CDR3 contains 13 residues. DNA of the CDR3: TGTGCCAGCAGCTGGGCAGGGGAACAGCCCCAGCATTTT. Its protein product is CASSWAGEQPQHF.

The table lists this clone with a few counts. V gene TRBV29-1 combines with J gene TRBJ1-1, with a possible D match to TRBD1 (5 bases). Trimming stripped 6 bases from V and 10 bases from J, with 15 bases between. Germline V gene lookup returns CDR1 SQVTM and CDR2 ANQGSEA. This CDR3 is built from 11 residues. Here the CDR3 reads CSVQGSHGAFF. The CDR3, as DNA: TGCAGCGTCCAGGGATCCCACGGAGCTTTCTTT.

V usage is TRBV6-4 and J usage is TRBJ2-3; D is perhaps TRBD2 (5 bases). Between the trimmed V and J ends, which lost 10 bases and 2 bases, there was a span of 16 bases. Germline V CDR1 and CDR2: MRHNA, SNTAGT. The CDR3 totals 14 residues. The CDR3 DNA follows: TGTGCCACCTCGAAGGGAGAGGTCACAGATACGCAGTATTTT. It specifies CATSKGEVTDTQYF.

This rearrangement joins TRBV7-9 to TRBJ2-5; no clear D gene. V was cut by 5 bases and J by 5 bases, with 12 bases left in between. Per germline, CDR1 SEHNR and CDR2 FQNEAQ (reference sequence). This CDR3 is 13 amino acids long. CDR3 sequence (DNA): TGTGCCAGCAGCCACCCAGCGTTGGAGACCCAGTACTTC. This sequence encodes CASSHPALETQYF.

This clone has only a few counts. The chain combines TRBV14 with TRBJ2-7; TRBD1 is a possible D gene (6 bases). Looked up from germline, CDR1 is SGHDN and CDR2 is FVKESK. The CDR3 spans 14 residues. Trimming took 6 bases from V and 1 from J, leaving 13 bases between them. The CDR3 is CASRPSGESYEQYF. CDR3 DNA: TGTGCCAGCAGACCTTCAGGGGAATCCTACGAGCAGTACTTC.

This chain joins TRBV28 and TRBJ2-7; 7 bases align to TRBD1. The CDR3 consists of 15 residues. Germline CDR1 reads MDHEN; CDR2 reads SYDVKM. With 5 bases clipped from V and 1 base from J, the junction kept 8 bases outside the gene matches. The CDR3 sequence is CASSLRDRPSYEQYF. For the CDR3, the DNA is TGTGCCAGCAGTCTCCGGGACAGACCTTCCTACGAGCAGTACTTC.

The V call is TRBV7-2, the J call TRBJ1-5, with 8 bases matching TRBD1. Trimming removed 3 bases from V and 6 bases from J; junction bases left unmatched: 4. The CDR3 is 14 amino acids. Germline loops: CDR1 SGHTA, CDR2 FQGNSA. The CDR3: CASSFGQGTQPQHF. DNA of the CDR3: TGTGCCAGCAGCTTCGGACAGGGTACTCAGCCCCAGCATTTT.

The CDR3 is CSAQVRLSNSGANVLTF. The CDR3 DNA is TGCAGCGCACAGGTCCGGCTCTCAAACTCTGGGGCCAACGTCCTGACTTTC. The chain uses TRBV29-1 and TRBJ2-6; weak D call: TRBD1 (5 bases). The CDR3 is made up of 17 amino acids. V lost 7 bases to trimming and J lost 0 bases, with 19 bases between them. Germline V CDR1 and CDR2: SQVTM, ANQGSEA. Drawing the rest from reference TRBV29-1 and TRBJ2-6, the complete variable domain is SAVISQKPSRDICQRGTSLTIQCQVDSQVTMMFWYRQQPGQSLTLIATANQGSEATYESGFVIDKFPISRPNLTFSTLTVSNMSPEDSSIYLCSAQVRLSNSGANVLTFGAGSRLTVL.